This TCR beta chain was profiled in a study of human T cells and chemical hapten exposure. Study summary: Slight volume differences across pooled libraries mainly accounted for varying per-sample TCR yields.

Time point reported: pre-sensitization, week 0. Treatment indicated: therapeutic diphenylcyclopropenone sensitization with weekly scalp DPC. At patch-test visits, sampling came before the patch test. This clonotype was recorded at least ten times. V shed 6 bases and J shed 4 bases, with 13 bases lying between them. Germline V lookup: CDR1 MNHEY, CDR2 SVGEGT. The CDR3 spans 15 residues. Within the library, unique molecular identifiers were attached to each individual cDNA molecule. TCRdb analysed the RACE reads with MiXCR anew, one entry per CDR3 protein. The sample shows some 59,000 distinct CDR3 sequences, 11% of them seen only once.

The V gene is TRBV6-2 or TRBV6-3, the J gene TRBJ1-6; D not resolved. The sequenced sample was whole blood, obtained in connection with sensitization to the hapten diphenylcyclopropenone (DPC). This receptor was taken from a woman aged 35 to 49 with alopecia areata. Some clones in this sample may be carry-over from other donors' samples. The CDR3 DNA reads TGTGCCAGCAGCGACCCGGGCGTTTATAATTCACCCCTCCACTTT. This gives the protein CASSDPGVYNSPLHF.